This is a list of T cell receptor beta chains from one sample in a study of cytomegalovirus exposure and HLA in healthy donors. Sequencing was performed with immunoSEQ multiplex PCR; in TCRdb, only in-frame clones are kept and a portion is missing. The data hold fewer than 100,000 clones, with over 65% observed a single time. Sequenced input: PBMCs. Receptors originate from a man aged 55 to 69 in good health and CMV-seropositive. Each CDR3 is given with its conserved first and last residue. The D gene is left open where the match is weak. Size is omitted from some rows. Given values are once, few, many or a class for expanded clones.

J,size,V,D,CDR3,DNA
TRBJ2-2,NA,TRBV12-5,TRBD1,CASGGQGWTTGELFF,TGTGCTAGTGGGGGACAGGGGTGGACCACCGGGGAGCTGTTTTTT
TRBJ2-5,NA,TRBV19,NA,CASSAGTQETQYF,TGTGCCAGTAGCGCAGGGACACAAGAGACCCAGTACTTC
TRBJ2-7,NA,TRBV28,TRBD2,CASSLRTSGYEQYF,TGTGCCAGCAGTTTGAGGACTAGTGGCTACGAGCAGTACTTC
TRBJ1-2,once,TRBV5-4,TRBD1,CASSSLKRDRRLSGYTF,TGTGCCAGCAGCTCCCTCAAACGGGACAGGCGACTATCGGGCTACACCTTC
TRBJ2-5,NA,TRBV7-2,TRBD2,CASSPALSGEAGETQYF,TGTGCCAGCAGCCCTGCACTTAGCGGGGAGGCGGGGGAGACCCAGTACTTC
TRBJ1-5,NA,TRBV9,NA,CASSVGPGNQPQHF,TGTGCCAGCAGCGTAGGGCCAGGGAATCAGCCCCAGCATTTT
TRBJ2-1,NA,TRBV5-1,NA,CASSYKQPIIAKFYNEQFF,TGCGCCAGCAGCTACAAACAGCCTATAATCGCAAAATTCTACAATGAGCAGTTCTTC
TRBJ1-4,NA,TRBV10-3,TRBD1,CAISESGTAEKLFF,TGTGCCATCAGTGAATCCGGGACAGCAGAAAAACTGTTTTTT
TRBJ1-4,NA,TRBV6-5,NA,CASSYSGGAGEKLFF,TGTGCCAGCAGTTACTCTGGGGGCGCCGGTGAAAAACTGTTTTTT
TRBJ1-5,NA,TRBV28,TRBD1,CASSTLTGGDNQPQHF,TGTGCCAGCAGTACCCTCACAGGGGGGGACAATCAGCCCCAGCATTTT
TRBJ1-3,NA,TRBV9,NA,CASSVEGGAGNTIYF,TGTGCCAGCAGCGTAGAGGGGGGGGCTGGAAACACCATATATTTT
TRBJ2-7,NA,TRBV19,TRBD1,CASSAGTGRYEQYF,TGTGCCAGTAGCGCCGGGACAGGGCGGTACGAGCAGTACTTC
TRBJ1-3,NA,TRBV7-2,NA,CASGFPGNTIYF,TGTGCCAGCGGCTTCCCAGGAAACACCATATATTTT
TRBJ2-2,NA,TRBV28,NA,CASFRSQTGELFF,TGTGCCAGCTTCCGGAGTCAAACCGGGGAGCTGTTTTTT
TRBJ2-3,NA,TRBV29-1,NA,CSVLLGQGGTDTQYF,TGCAGCGTTCTACTGGGGCAGGGTGGCACAGATACGCAGTATTTT
TRBJ1-2,few,TRBV19,NA,CASSIPSRGGGGYTF,TGTGCCAGCAGTATTCCCTCGCGGGGAGGCGGTGGCTACACCTTC
TRBJ2-5,NA,TRBV2,NA,CASSELDFAGETQYF,TGTGCCAGCAGTGAATTAGACTTTGCGGGGGAGACCCAGTACTTC
TRBJ2-1,NA,TRBV19,NA,CASSIDRGLPSSYNEQFF,TGTGCCAGTAGTATAGATCGGGGACTCCCGAGCTCCTACAATGAGCAGTTCTTC
TRBJ1-4,few,TRBV7-2,NA,CASSPDRGNEKLFF,TGTGCCAGCAGCCCGGACAGAGGTAATGAAAAACTGTTTTTT
TRBJ2-5,NA,TRBV18,TRBD1,CASSPPDREETQYF,TGTGCCAGCTCACCCCCGGACAGGGAAGAGACCCAGTACTTC